The clone carrying this TCR beta chain was observed a few times. With 4 bases removed from V and 2 bases from J, the gap between germline ends came to 21 bases. In germline, CDR1 is LGHNA, CDR2 YSLEER. This CDR3 has 18 amino acids. Combining a sample-barcoded 5' primer with a J-beta primer mix, a second PCR ran for about 6 to 12 cycles. TCRdb redid the calling of the 5' RACE reads with MiXCR, one entry per CDR3 protein. The table lists about 1.4 million distinct CDR3 sequences, approximately 59% of them singletons. The donors, all healthy, were Caucasians living in Russia, aged roughly 6 to 100. Each sample yielded at least 5 micrograms of PBMC total RNA. This entry belongs to a study of blood T cells in healthy people across ages.

Sample: blood. The TCR was taken from a man aged 18 to 30 in good health. The chain uses TRBV4-3 and TRBJ2-1; D is perhaps TRBD2 (6 bases). This chain's CDR3 is CASSPAWRGKPAYNEQFF. The CDR3 DNA reads as TGCGCCAGCAGCCCAGCATGGCGGGGTAAACCGGCCTACAATGAGCAGTTCTTC.